The rows below give T cell receptor beta chains drawn from one sample of a study of early T cells in non-severe SARS-CoV-2 infection. TCRdb fed the 5' RACE reads into MiXCR, producing one record per CDR3 protein. In the table there are 90,000 to 130,000 distinct CDR3 sequences, roughly 13% of which are singletons. The sample here was whole blood, taken at baseline. These receptor sequences come from an adult who was a healthcare worker with PCR-confirmed SARS-CoV-2 infection or an uninfected control (not recorded which). CDR3s include the opening cysteine and the closing phenylalanine or tryptophan. D genes are given only for firm matches. Size is omitted from some rows. Given values are once, few, many or a class for expanded clones.

d_call: TRBD2; j_call: TRBJ2-2; clone_size: few; cdr3_length: 16; v_call: TRBV5-4; cdr3_nt: TGTGCCAGCAGCGTTGGACTAGCGGATGCCACCGGGGAGCTGTTTTTT; cdr3_aa: CASSVGLADATGELFF
d_call: .; j_call: TRBJ1-1; clone_size: .; cdr3_length: 11; v_call: TRBV20-1; cdr3_nt: TGCAGTGCTAGCCAGCTAGGGGTAGCTTTCTTT; cdr3_aa: CSASQLGVAFF
d_call: TRBD1; j_call: TRBJ2-5; clone_size: many; cdr3_length: 16; v_call: TRBV18; cdr3_nt: TGTGCCAGCTCACCGCGACAGGGAAGGGCCCAAGAGACCCAGTACTTC; cdr3_aa: CASSPRQGRAQETQYF
d_call: .; j_call: TRBJ1-1; clone_size: many; cdr3_length: 15; v_call: TRBV19; cdr3_nt: TGTGCCAGTAGTATCTTGGGGGATCGGTACACTGAAGCTTTCTTT; cdr3_aa: CASSILGDRYTEAFF
d_call: TRBD2; j_call: TRBJ2-5; clone_size: few; cdr3_length: 13; v_call: TRBV20-1; cdr3_nt: TGCAGTGCTGCGACTAGCGGGGAAGAGACCCAGTACTTC; cdr3_aa: CSAATSGEETQYF
d_call: .; j_call: TRBJ1-2; clone_size: few; cdr3_length: 14; v_call: TRBV29-1; cdr3_nt: TGCAGCGCCCATTCTTTAAGGGGGGTTTCCGCCTACACCTTC; cdr3_aa: CSAHSLRGVSAYTF
d_call: .; j_call: TRBJ1-2; clone_size: few; cdr3_length: 13; v_call: TRBV2; cdr3_nt: TGTGCCAGCACCCTGACAGATAACTATGGCTACACCTTC; cdr3_aa: CASTLTDNYGYTF
d_call: .; j_call: TRBJ2-3; clone_size: .; cdr3_length: 15; v_call: TRBV6-1; cdr3_nt: TGTGCCAGCTCTACTCGGGTCCCGGGCACAGATACGCAGTATTTT; cdr3_aa: CASSTRVPGTDTQYF
d_call: TRBD1; j_call: TRBJ2-7; clone_size: many; cdr3_length: 14; v_call: TRBV4-1; cdr3_nt: TGCGCCAGCAGCCAAGGAGCACAGGGGTACGAGCAGTACTTC; cdr3_aa: CASSQGAQGYEQYF
d_call: TRBD1; j_call: TRBJ2-3; clone_size: .; cdr3_length: 16; v_call: TRBV5-6; cdr3_nt: TGTGCCAGCAGCTTTCTGGGACAGGGGGCGTCGCATACGCAGTATTTT; cdr3_aa: CASSFLGQGASHTQYF
d_call: .; j_call: TRBJ2-5; clone_size: many; cdr3_length: 11; v_call: TRBV7-2; cdr3_nt: TGTGCCAGCAGCTGGAGGGAGACCCAGTACTTC; cdr3_aa: CASSWRETQYF
d_call: .; j_call: TRBJ1-2; clone_size: .; cdr3_length: 13; v_call: TRBV7-2; cdr3_nt: TGTGCCAGCAGCCAAACAGGGAGGGATGGCTACACCTTC; cdr3_aa: CASSQTGRDGYTF
d_call: .; j_call: TRBJ1-2; clone_size: .; cdr3_length: 15; v_call: TRBV12-3/TRBV12-4; cdr3_nt: TGTGCCAGCAGCTACCGAGCAGGGACGGATGATGGCTACACCTTC; cdr3_aa: CASSYRAGTDDGYTF
d_call: TRBD1; j_call: TRBJ2-7; clone_size: .; cdr3_length: 14; v_call: TRBV18; cdr3_nt: TGTGCCAGCTCGCCCGGGACAGAGAAGTACGAGCAGTACTTC; cdr3_aa: CASSPGTEKYEQYF
d_call: TRBD1; j_call: TRBJ2-2; clone_size: medium-sized; cdr3_length: 14; v_call: TRBV20-1; cdr3_nt: TGCAGTGCTAGAGATCACAGGGGGACCGGGGAGCTGTTTTTT; cdr3_aa: CSARDHRGTGELFF
d_call: .; j_call: TRBJ2-3; clone_size: few; cdr3_length: 15; v_call: TRBV20-1; cdr3_nt: TGCAGTGCTAGAGATTTAGGGGCGGGCACAGATACGCAGTATTTT; cdr3_aa: CSARDLGAGTDTQYF
d_call: .; j_call: TRBJ1-1; clone_size: few; cdr3_length: 12; v_call: TRBV10-3; cdr3_nt: TGTGCCATCAGTGGGGTGGACGGTGAAGCTTTCTTT; cdr3_aa: CAISGVDGEAFF
d_call: .; j_call: TRBJ1-6; clone_size: few; cdr3_length: 13; v_call: TRBV28; cdr3_nt: TGTGCCAGCACCCTATTGGGAAATTCACCCCTCCACTTT; cdr3_aa: CASTLLGNSPLHF
d_call: .; j_call: TRBJ2-6; clone_size: many; cdr3_length: 15; v_call: TRBV5-1; cdr3_nt: TGCGCCAGCAGCTTGGGGGACTCTGGGGCCAACGTCCTGACTTTC; cdr3_aa: CASSLGDSGANVLTF
d_call: TRBD2; j_call: TRBJ2-1; clone_size: few; cdr3_length: 15; v_call: TRBV30; cdr3_nt: TGTGCCTGGAGTGAGTTAGCGGGGGCCTACAATGAGCAGTTCTTC; cdr3_aa: CAWSELAGAYNEQFF
d_call: .; j_call: TRBJ2-5; clone_size: .; cdr3_length: 14; v_call: TRBV7-3; cdr3_nt: TGTGCCAGCAGCTTAAGGGCAGGCCAAGAGACCCAGTACTTC; cdr3_aa: CASSLRAGQETQYF
d_call: .; j_call: TRBJ1-2; clone_size: few; cdr3_length: 15; v_call: TRBV13; cdr3_nt: TGTGCCAGCAGCTCTTTAGAAGCAGGGATGCGTGGCTACACCTTC; cdr3_aa: CASSSLEAGMRGYTF
d_call: .; j_call: TRBJ1-1; clone_size: few; cdr3_length: 14; v_call: TRBV25-1; cdr3_nt: TGTGCCAGCAGTGAACCCGGGGGGTTCACTGAAGCTTTCTTT; cdr3_aa: CASSEPGGFTEAFF
d_call: TRBD1; j_call: TRBJ2-1; clone_size: .; cdr3_length: 15; v_call: TRBV18; cdr3_nt: TGTGCCAGCTCACGGGACAGGGGCATCCCGAATGAGCAGTTCTTC; cdr3_aa: CASSRDRGIPNEQFF
d_call: TRBD2; j_call: TRBJ2-7; clone_size: few; cdr3_length: 14; v_call: TRBV19; cdr3_nt: TGTGCCAGTAGTACGAGCGGGGGGACCTACGAGCAGTACTTC; cdr3_aa: CASSTSGGTYEQYF
d_call: .; j_call: TRBJ1-4; clone_size: many; cdr3_length: 16; v_call: TRBV4-1; cdr3_nt: TGCGCCAGCAGCCTTACTAACCTTGCAACTAATGAAAAACTGTTTTTT; cdr3_aa: CASSLTNLATNEKLFF
d_call: TRBD2; j_call: TRBJ2-1; clone_size: .; cdr3_length: 17; v_call: TRBV6-2/TRBV6-3; cdr3_nt: TGTGCCAGCAGCCCCGGGACTAGCGGGAGTGGCGACAATGAGCAGTTCTTC; cdr3_aa: CASSPGTSGSGDNEQFF
d_call: .; j_call: TRBJ2-7; clone_size: .; cdr3_length: 12; v_call: TRBV2; cdr3_nt: TGTGCCAGCAGTTTTGGACACCCTGAGCAGTACTTC; cdr3_aa: CASSFGHPEQYF